These 12 T cell receptor beta chains came from one sample sequenced in a study of Ad26.COV2.S vaccination and SARS-CoV-2 variants. The assay was immunoSEQ multiplex PCR, and TCRdb's table has in-frame clones only and misses some. Among about 7,100 clones listed, 84% were seen once. This specimen consisted of peripheral blood, obtained after recovery from COVID-19. Receptor source: a human donor who had recovered from COVID-19.

This chain's CDR3 is CASRTPVGSYNEQFF. The CDR3 nucleotides are TGTGCCAGCAGAACTCCAGTAGGCTCCTACAATGAGCAGTTCTTC. The genes are TRBV28 and TRBJ2-1; D gene ambiguous. Germline V gene data show CDR1 as MDHEN and CDR2 as SYDVKM. V lost 6 bases, J lost 0 bases, and 12 bases lay in between. The CDR3 contains 15 residues.

The chain is built from TRBV7-2 and TRBJ1-1; 8 bases line up with TRBD1. Germline CDR1 is SGHTA and CDR2 is FQGNSA. The CDR3 extends over 15 amino acids. After removal of 5 bases from V and 5 bases from J, the junction contained 10 bases not matched to a gene. The CDR3 region has the DNA TGTGCCAGCAGCATAGTTCAGGGGGCGAAAACTGAAGCTTTCTTT. This gives the protein CASSIVQGAKTEAFF. Combining the CDR3 with reference TRBV7-2 and TRBJ1-1 gives the whole variable domain GAGVSQSPSNKVTEKGKDVELRCDPISGHTALYWYRQSLGQGLEFLIYFQGNSAPDKSGLPSDRFSAERTGGSVSTLTIQRTQQEDSAVYLCASSIVQGAKTEAFFGQGTRLTVV.

The J gene is TRBJ1-2, the V gene TRBV30; D not resolved. Looked up from germline, CDR1 is GTSNPN and CDR2 is SVGIG (reference sequence). There are 12 residues in the CDR3. The V end lost 0 bases, the J end lost 7 bases, and 9 bases lay between the germline ends. The CDR3 nucleotides are TGTGCCTGGAGTGTACTAGCGGCTGGCTACACCTTC. As protein: CAWSVLAAGYTF. Together with reference TRBV30 and TRBJ1-2, the CDR3 gives the full variable domain: SQTIHQWPATLVQPVGSPLSLECTVEGTSNPNLYWYRQAAGRGLQLLFYSVGIGQISSEVPQNLSASRPQDRQFILSSKKLLLSDSGFYLCAWSVLAAGYTFGSGTRLTVV.

The J gene is TRBJ1-1, the V gene TRBV7-8, with D perhaps matching TRBD1 (5 bases). Germline V CDR1 and CDR2: SGHVS, FQNEAQ. The CDR3 totals 14 residues. Trimming removed 5 bases at V and 7 bases at J, with 17 bases between. Written as DNA, the CDR3 is TGTGCCAGCAGCCGCAGGGCGCGGGATGGTGAAGCTTTCTTT. The encoded protein is CASSRRARDGEAFF.

This chain links TRBV19 with TRBJ2-2; 11 bases are shared with TRBD1. CDR1 is LNHDA and CDR2 is SQIVND in the germline V gene (reference sequence). Unmatched junction bases numbered 8, after V lost 5 bases and J lost 6 bases. The CDR3 covers 16 residues. The CDR3 bases are TGTGCCAGTAGTCCTCGGACAGGGGGCCACGCCGGGGAGCTGTTTTTT. It is translated as CASSPRTGGHAGELFF.

In its sample, this clone is medium-sized (0.01 to 0.1%). The J gene is TRBJ2-4, the V gene TRBV7-9, with TRBD2 matching over 7 bases. CDR1 is SEHNR and CDR2 is FQNEAQ in the germline V gene (reference sequence). V was clipped by 5 bases and J by 10 bases; unmatched bases: 17. The CDR3 extends over 16 amino acids. CDR3 in amino acids: CASSPTGGSKEWIQYF. The CDR3 DNA reads TGTGCCAGCAGCCCCACGGGGGGAAGCAAGGAGTGGATTCAGTACTTC. The complete variable domain, with remaining parts taken from reference TRBV7-9 and TRBJ2-4, reads DTGVSQNPRHKITKRGQNVTFRCDPISEHNRLYWYRQTLGQGPEFLTYFQNEAQLEKSRLLSDRFSAERPKGSFSTLEIQRTEQGDSAMYLCASSPTGGSKEWIQYFGAGTRLSVL.

The chain is built from TRBV5-4 and TRBJ2-1; 7 bases are shared with TRBD1. This CDR3 region has 15 residues. Germline V CDR1 and CDR2: SGHNT, YYREEE (reference sequence). Losses at the gene ends were 4 bases for V and 7 bases for J; bases not matched to a gene: 11. CDR3 in amino acids: CASSTTGAVGNEQFF. Here the CDR3 DNA reads TGTGCCAGCAGCACAACAGGGGCCGTTGGAAATGAGCAGTTCTTC. Complete variable domain (other parts from reference TRBV5-4 and TRBJ2-1): ETGVTQSPTHLIKTRGQQVTLRCSSQSGHNTVSWYQQALGQGPQFIFQYYREEENGRGNFPPRFSGLQFPNYSSELNVNALELDDSALYLCASSTTGAVGNEQFFGPGTRLTVL.

This chain uses TRBV19 with TRBJ2-1; TRBD1 agrees at 7 bases. In germline, CDR1 is LNHDA, CDR2 SQIVND (reference sequence). The trim removed 5 bases at V and 2 bases at J, leaving 3 bases unmatched. The CDR3 runs 14 residues. DNA of the CDR3: TGTGCCAGTAGTGAGGGGGCCACCTACAATGAGCAGTTCTTC. This translates into CASSEGATYNEQFF.

The chain combines TRBV7-9 with TRBJ2-7, with a weak D call TRBD2 (6 bases). CDR1 and CDR2 (germline): SEHNR, FQNEAQ (reference sequence). The V gene lost 2 bases and the J gene lost 4 bases, with 12 bases spanning the gap. CDR3 size: 14 residues. CDR3 DNA: TGTGCCAGCAGCTTACGGGAGTTGGGTTACGAGCAGTACTTC. Translated: CASSLRELGYEQYF.

This clone has only one observation. J is TRBJ2-7 and V is TRBV4-1, with D perhaps TRBD2 (5 bases). Deletions cut 3 bases from V and 5 bases from J, with 17 bases between. This CDR3 spans 15 amino acids. The V gene's germline CDR1 is MGHRA and CDR2 YSYEKL. CDR3 nucleotides: TGCGCCAGCAGCCAGAGGGATCTTTTAGTTGACGAGCAGTACTTC. As protein: CASSQRDLLVDEQYF.

The rearrangement uses TRBV9 and TRBJ1-6; D might be TRBD1 (6 bases). Germline loops: CDR1 SGDLS, CDR2 YYNGEE. The germline V and J ends were trimmed by 6 bases and 2 bases, with 12 bases remaining between them. The CDR3 has 15 amino acids. The CDR3 sequence: CASTSGATYNSPLHF. The CDR3, as DNA: TGTGCCAGCACCTCAGGGGCTACCTATAATTCACCCCTCCACTTT.

This clone has a handful of counts. In nucleotides, the CDR3 is TGCGCCAGCAGTGAGTCCATACGCACAGATACGCAGTATTTT. Translated, it gives CASSESIRTDTQYF. The rearrangement joins TRBV10-2 to TRBJ2-3; D is unresolved. Germline V gene sequence: CDR1 WSHSY, CDR2 SAAADI. The CDR3 sequence is 14 residues long. V lost 0 bases, J lost 1 base, and 5 bases lay in between.